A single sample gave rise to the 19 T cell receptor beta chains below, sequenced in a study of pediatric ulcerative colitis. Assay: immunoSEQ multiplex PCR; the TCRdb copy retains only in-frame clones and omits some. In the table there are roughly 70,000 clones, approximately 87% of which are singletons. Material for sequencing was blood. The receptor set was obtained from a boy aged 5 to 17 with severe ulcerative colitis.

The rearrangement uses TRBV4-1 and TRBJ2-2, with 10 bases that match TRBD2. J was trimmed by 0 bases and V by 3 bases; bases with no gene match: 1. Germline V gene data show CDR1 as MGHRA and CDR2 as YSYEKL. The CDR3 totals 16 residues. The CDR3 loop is CASSHLAGANTGELFF. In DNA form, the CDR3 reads TGCGCCAGCAGCCATCTAGCGGGGGCGAACACCGGGGAGCTGTTTTTT.

The CDR3 region is CASSWGLENEQFF. DNA of the CDR3: TGTGCCAGTAGTTGGGGCCTGGAAAATGAGCAGTTCTTC. This chain links TRBV19 with TRBJ2-1; D perhaps matches TRBD1 (5 bases). The CDR3 totals 13 residues. Germline V lookup: CDR1 LNHDA, CDR2 SQIVND (reference sequence). Trimming pared 5 bases from V and 7 bases from J, leaving 12 bases between.

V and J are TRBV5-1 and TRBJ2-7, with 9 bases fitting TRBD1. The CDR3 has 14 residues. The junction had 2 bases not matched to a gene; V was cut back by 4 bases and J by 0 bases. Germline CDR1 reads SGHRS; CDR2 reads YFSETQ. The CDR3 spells CASSVGQGSYEQYF. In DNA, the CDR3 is TGCGCCAGCAGCGTGGGACAGGGCTCCTACGAGCAGTACTTC.

The CDR3 coding sequence is TGTGCCAGCAGTATGACAGGCAATCAGCCCCAGCATTTT. This sequence encodes CASSMTGNQPQHF. The chain has TRBV6-1 and TRBJ1-5, with D perhaps TRBD1 (5 bases). Trimming removed 5 bases from V and 2 bases from J, with 7 bases in between. The V gene's germline CDR1 is MNHNS and CDR2 SASEGT. The CDR3 is 13 amino acids.

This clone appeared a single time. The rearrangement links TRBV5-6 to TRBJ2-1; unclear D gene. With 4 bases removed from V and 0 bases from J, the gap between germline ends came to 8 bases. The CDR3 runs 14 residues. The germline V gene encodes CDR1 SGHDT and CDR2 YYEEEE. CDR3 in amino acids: CASSQVSSYNEQFF. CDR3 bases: TGTGCCAGCAGCCAGGTCAGCTCCTACAATGAGCAGTTCTTC.

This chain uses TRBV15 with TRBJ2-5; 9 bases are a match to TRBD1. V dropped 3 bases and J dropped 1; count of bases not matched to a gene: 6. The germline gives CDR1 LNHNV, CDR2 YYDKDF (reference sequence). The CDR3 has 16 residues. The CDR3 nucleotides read TGTGCCACCAGCAGGGGGACAGGGACCAGCCAAGAGACCCAGTACTTC. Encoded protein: CATSRGTGTSQETQYF.

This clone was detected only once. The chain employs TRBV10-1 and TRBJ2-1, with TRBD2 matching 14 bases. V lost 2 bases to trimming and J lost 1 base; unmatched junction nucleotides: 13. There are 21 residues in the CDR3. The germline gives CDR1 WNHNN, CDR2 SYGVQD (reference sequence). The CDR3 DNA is TGCGCCAGCAGTGAGAAGGCGGCGGGACTAGCGGGAGTTGATTCCTACAATGAGCAGTTCTTC. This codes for CASSEKAAGLAGVDSYNEQFF.

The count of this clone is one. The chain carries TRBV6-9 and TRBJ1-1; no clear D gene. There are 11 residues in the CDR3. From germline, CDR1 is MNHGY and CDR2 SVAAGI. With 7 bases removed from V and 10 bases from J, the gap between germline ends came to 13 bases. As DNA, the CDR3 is TGTGCCAGCATCCTGGAAGAGATAGCTTTCTTT. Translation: CASILEEIAFF.

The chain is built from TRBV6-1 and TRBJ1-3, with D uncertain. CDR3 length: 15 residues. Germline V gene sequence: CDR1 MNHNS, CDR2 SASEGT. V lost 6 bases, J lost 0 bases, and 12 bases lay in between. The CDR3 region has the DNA TGTGCCAGCAGGAAACACTCGAGCTCTGGAAACACCATATATTTT. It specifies CASRKHSSSGNTIYF.

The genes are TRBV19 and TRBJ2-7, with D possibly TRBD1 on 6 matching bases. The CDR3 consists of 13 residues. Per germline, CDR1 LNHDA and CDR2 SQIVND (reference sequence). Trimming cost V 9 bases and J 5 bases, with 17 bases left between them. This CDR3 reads CASRSTGLDEQYF. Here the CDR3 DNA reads TGTGCCAGCCGAAGTACAGGGCTTGACGAGCAGTACTTC.

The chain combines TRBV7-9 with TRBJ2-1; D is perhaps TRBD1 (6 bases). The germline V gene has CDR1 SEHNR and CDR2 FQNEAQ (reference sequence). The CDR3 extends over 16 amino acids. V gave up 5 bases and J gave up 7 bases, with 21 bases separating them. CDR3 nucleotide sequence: TGTGCCAGCAGCCGGACATCTCGGGACACAAGGAATGAGCAGTTCTTC. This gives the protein CASSRTSRDTRNEQFF.

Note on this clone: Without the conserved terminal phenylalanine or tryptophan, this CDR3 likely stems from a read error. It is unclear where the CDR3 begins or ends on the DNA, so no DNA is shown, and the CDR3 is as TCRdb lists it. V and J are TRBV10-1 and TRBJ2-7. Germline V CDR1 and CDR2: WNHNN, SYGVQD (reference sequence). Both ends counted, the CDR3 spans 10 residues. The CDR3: CAIEGLGPRS.

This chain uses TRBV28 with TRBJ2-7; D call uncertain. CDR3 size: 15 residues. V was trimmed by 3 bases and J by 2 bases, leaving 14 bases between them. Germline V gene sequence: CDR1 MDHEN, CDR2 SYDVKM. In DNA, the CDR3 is TGTGCCAGCAGTTTTTCCCCAGTACGTCCCTACGAGCAGTACTTC. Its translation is CASSFSPVRPYEQYF.

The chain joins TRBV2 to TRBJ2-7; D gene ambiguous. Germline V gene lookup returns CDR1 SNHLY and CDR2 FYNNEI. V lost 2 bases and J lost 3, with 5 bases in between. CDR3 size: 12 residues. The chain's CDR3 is CASSESGYEQYF. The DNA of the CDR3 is TGTGCCAGCAGTGAATCGGGCTACGAGCAGTACTTC.

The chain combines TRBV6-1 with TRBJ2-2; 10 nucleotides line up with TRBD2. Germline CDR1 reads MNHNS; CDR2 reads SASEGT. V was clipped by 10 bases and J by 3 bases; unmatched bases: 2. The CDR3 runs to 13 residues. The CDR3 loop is CATGTSDTGELFF. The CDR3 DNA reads TGTGCCACCGGGACTAGCGACACCGGGGAGCTGTTTTTT.

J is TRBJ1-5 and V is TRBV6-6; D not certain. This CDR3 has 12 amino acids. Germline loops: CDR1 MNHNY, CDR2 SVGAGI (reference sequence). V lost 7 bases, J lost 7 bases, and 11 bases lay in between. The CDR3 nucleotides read TGTGCCAGCACAAGTTTTGACCAGCCCCAGCATTTT. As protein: CASTSFDQPQHF.

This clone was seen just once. Here the CDR3 reads CASSLRFGVTYNEQFF. For the CDR3, the DNA is TGTGCCAGCAGTTTGAGATTCGGTGTTACCTACAATGAGCAGTTCTTC. This chain uses TRBV6-5 with TRBJ2-1; D unclear. This CDR3 contains 16 residues. V was clipped by 4 bases and J by 2 bases, with 15 bases between them. Germline-derived CDR1 and CDR2 are MNHEY and SVGAGI.

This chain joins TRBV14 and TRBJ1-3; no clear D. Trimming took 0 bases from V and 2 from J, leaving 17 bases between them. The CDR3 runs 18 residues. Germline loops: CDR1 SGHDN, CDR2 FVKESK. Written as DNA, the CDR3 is TGTGCCAGCAGCCAAGATCAAGGACTCTTGGCGGCTGGAAACACCATATATTTT. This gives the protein CASSQDQGLLAAGNTIYF.

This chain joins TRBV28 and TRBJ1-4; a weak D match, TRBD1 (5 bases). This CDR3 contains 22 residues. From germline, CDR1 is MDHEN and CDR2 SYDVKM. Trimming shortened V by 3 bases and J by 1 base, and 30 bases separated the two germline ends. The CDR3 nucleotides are TGTGCCAGCAGTTTTGCCTTAGCAGTGGGCAGGGCGGGGAGATTAACTAATGAAAAACTGTTTTTT. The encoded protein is CASSFALAVGRAGRLTNEKLFF.